Presented here are 9 T cell receptor beta chains from one specimen sequenced in a study of blood T cells in healthy people across ages. A J-beta primer mix and a sample-barcoded 5' primer were used in a second PCR of roughly 7 to 12 cycles. TCRdb independently ran MiXCR on the 5' RACE reads; one entry per CDR3 protein. The sample yields more than 900,000 distinct CDR3 sequences, about 28% seen once. These data were also filed under a second study, of T cells of mothers and their children.

The source material was blood. Every receptor here comes from a woman in her thirties or forties in good health.

There are many counts of this clonotype. The chain recombines TRBV12-3 or TRBV12-4 with TRBJ1-2, with a weak D call TRBD1 (5 bases). Trimming removed 5 bases at V and 8 bases at J, with 12 bases between. This CDR3 contains 12 residues. The CDR3 loop reads CASSPRGVGYTF. The CDR3 DNA is TGTGCCAGCAGTCCCCGGGGGGTCGGCTACACCTTC.

The chain uses TRBV20-1 and TRBJ1-4; D gene unclear. CDR3 size: 12 residues. The V gene's germline CDR1 is DFQATT and CDR2 SNEGSKA (reference sequence). V lost 1 base to trimming and J lost 7 bases, with 7 bases between them. CDR3 nucleotide sequence: TGCAGTGCTAGAGGCCGTACTGAAAAACTGTTTTTT. Protein product: CSARGRTEKLFF.

This clonotype came up a few times. The rearrangement uses TRBV3-1 and TRBJ2-1; D is unclear. Germline V gene sequence: CDR1 LGHDT, CDR2 YNNKEL (reference sequence). This CDR3 is 15 amino acids long. Trimming removed 6 bases at V and 1 base at J, with 13 bases between. The CDR3 is CASRTSGVSYNEQFF. The CDR3 region has the DNA TGTGCCAGCAGGACGAGTGGGGTGTCCTACAATGAGCAGTTCTTC.

This clonotype has a handful of counts. The gene calls are TRBV28 and TRBJ2-1, with D possibly TRBD2 on 7 matching bases. The V end lost 6 bases, the J end lost 5 bases, and 14 bases lay between the germline ends. CDR1 is MDHEN and CDR2 is SYDVKM in the germline V gene. There are 14 residues in the CDR3. The CDR3 DNA reads as TGTGCCAGCAGGGGGGTGGGGGGGCACAATGAGCAGTTCTTC. Protein product: CASRGVGGHNEQFF.

This clonotype was seen repeatedly, ten times or more. V gene TRBV7-3 combines with J gene TRBJ2-7, with 9 bases identical to TRBD2. The germline gives CDR1 SGHTA, CDR2 FQGTGA. This CDR3 is 15 amino acids long. The V and J ends lost 4 bases and 4 bases, in that order; junction bases with no gene match: 8. CDR3 in DNA: TGTGCCAGCAGCTCATCGGCGGGGGGGGTGTACGAGCAGTACTTC. It yields the protein CASSSSAGGVYEQYF.

This chain links TRBV5-1 with TRBJ2-2; TRBD1 might be the D (5 bases). From germline, CDR1 is SGHRS and CDR2 YFSETQ. The CDR3 length is 17 residues. V was clipped by 4 bases and J by 6 bases, with 22 bases between them. For the CDR3, the DNA is TGCGCCAGCAGCACCCCGACTTTTGGCAGGGTGGCCGGGGAGCTGTTTTTT. It specifies CASSTPTFGRVAGELFF.

In its sample, this clonotype was seen a few times. The gene calls are TRBV6-5 and TRBJ2-3; D tentatively fits TRBD1 or TRBD2 (5 bases each). The CDR3 spans 15 residues. CDR1 is MNHEY and CDR2 is SVGAGI in the germline V gene. V was pared by 2 bases and J by 2 bases, with 11 bases between. CDR3 residues: CASSYQGRPTDTQYF. In DNA, the CDR3 is TGTGCCAGCAGTTACCAGGGACGTCCCACAGATACGCAGTATTTT.

This chain links TRBV30 with TRBJ2-1; D call uncertain. V was cut by 0 bases and J by 5 bases, with 5 bases left in between. Germline V lookup: CDR1 GTSNPN, CDR2 SVGIG (reference sequence). This CDR3 has 12 residues. CDR3: CAWSVVDNEQFF. The CDR3 coding sequence is TGTGCCTGGAGTGTCGTTGACAATGAGCAGTTCTTC.

Regarding this clonotype: At one boundary the junction diverges from the germline segment, which might be a read error. V usage is TRBV5-1 and J usage is TRBJ2-7, with 9 nucleotides matching TRBD2. Germline V lookup: CDR1 SGHRS, CDR2 YFSETQ. This CDR3 region has 17 residues. The CDR3 nucleotides read TGCCCCAGCAGCAGAGGGCTAGCGGGGACCTCCGGTTACGAGCAGTACTTC. It codes for CPSSRGLAGTSGYEQYF.